This TCR beta chain is drawn from a study of T cell repertoires in urothelial bladder cancer. This clone was counted a few times. Data came from immunoSEQ multiplex PCR; TCRdb stores just in-frame clones and leaves some out. The sample records approximately 10,000 clones, roughly 63% being singletons. The CDR3 is 14 amino acids. Per germline, CDR1 SGDLS and CDR2 YYNGEE. V was cut by 4 bases and J by 4 bases, with 12 bases left in between. V and J are TRBV9 and TRBJ1-3; D might be TRBD1 (6 bases). The specimen was tumor-infiltrating cells from bladder cancer. This sequence was found in a human donor with urothelial carcinoma. The CDR3, as DNA: TGTGCCAGCAGCCCCGGGGGCTACGGAAACACCATATATTTT. Its protein is CASSPGGYGNTIYF.